This T cell receptor (beta chain) was found in a study of blood T cell repertoires in COVID-19 (dated by TCRdb to the early 2020s). In the study overall: The collaborator samples originated in the United States, Italy and Spain and spanned the acute and convalescent phases of COVID-19. The prospective study material was composed of cDNA or gDNA derived from T cells, B-cell-depleted T cells, or PBMCs. The dataset comprised deeply sampled blood TCRbeta repertoires from subjects exposed to, actively infected with, or recovered from COVID-19. A freely available public database, intended as a resource for researchers studying the immune response to SARS-CoV-2, is where the repertoires were released. The samples were drawn from the first 160 participants of the ongoing ImmuneRACE study and from 950 to 1,500 subjects provided by 6 global collaborators. Nearly every sample came with metadata listing a de-identified subject ID, COVID-19 status, age in years and sex. Where available, HLA class I and class II types were taken from metadata supplied by the sample provider and were not determined by assay-based typing. General conclusions and limits of the study: The quantity of clinical and demographic metadata differed by source and by participant and was supplied without curation.

With regard to this clone: Its antigen is currently not known. There are no base qualities to consult, and no much larger clone falls within one base.

The collaborating institutions used their own protocols to collect whole blood in K2EDTA tubes. Collaborator samples were shipped for TCRbeta analysis as frozen whole blood, isolated PBMCs, or DNA extracted from either sample type. TCRbeta CDR3 regions were amplified from genomic DNA using the immunoSEQ Assay, a bias-controlled multiplex PCR. Per the source publication's procedure: Within the assay, amplification of reference gene primers was used to estimate how many nucleated cells each sample contained. To quantify the absolute abundance of each unique TCRbeta CDR3 rearrangement, sequence reads were collapsed and filtered. For each sample, productive Simpson clonality was calculated by taking the square root of Simpson's diversity index across productive rearrangements. TCRdb's version of the immuneACCESS table is confined to in-frame rearrangements and falls short of the full clone set. An unresolved V gene accounts for under half of the shortfall where checked; the remainder is of unknown origin. The DNA was the basis for D and trimming; V, J and clone size are from that table. The sample table holds about 190,000 clones, of which 80% to 85% were seen once. 4.5% to 6.5% of the sample is held by the ten biggest clonotypes.

The germline V gene yields SGHVS for CDR1 and FNYEAQ for CDR2. Including cysteine and phenylalanine, the CDR3 has 15 amino acids. The sequence is cut down to CDR3 DNA, 45 bases in frame from base 1. V is shortened by 1 base, J by 9 bases, and the region joining them spans 16 bases. The sample comprised peripheral blood. The sequence was collected from a woman between 25 and 40 years old with acute or convalescent COVID-19. The chain uses TRBV7-6 and TRBJ2-1; tentative D gene TRBD2, with 6 bases matching. CDR3 reads: CASSLVGRGGSEQFF. The nucleotide sequence is given as TGTGCCAGCAGCTTAGTAGGGCGGGGAGGTAGTGAGCAGTTCTTC.